This is a list of T cell receptor beta chains from one sample in a study of CD8+CD57+ T cells in acquired aplastic anemia. TCRdb redid the calling of the reads with MiXCR, one entry per CDR3 protein. Among fewer than 250,000 distinct CDR3 sequences listed, around 43% were seen once. The specimen was sorted CD4+, CD8+, or CD8+CD57+ T cells (not recorded which) from PBMCs. The receptors here all came from a human donor with aplastic anemia. Both conserved end residues are part of each CDR3. A D gene is named only where the DNA matches it firmly. Expanded clones get a size class; other rows say once, few or many, or leave the size out.

CDR3 DNA: TGTGCCAGCAGCGATTGGGACAGGTCAGAGACCCAGTACTTC; CDR3 protein: CASSDWDRSETQYF; V gene: TRBV12-3/TRBV12-4; clone size: -; D gene: TRBD1; J gene: TRBJ2-5
CDR3 DNA: TGTGCCACCAGCAGAGATGAGGGTATAGGGCCCCAGCATTTT; CDR3 protein: CATSRDEGIGPQHF; V gene: TRBV15; clone size: once; D gene: -; J gene: TRBJ1-5
CDR3 DNA: TGTGCCAGCAGCTTAGAGGTAACGTCCTATGGCTACACCTTC; CDR3 protein: CASSLEVTSYGYTF; V gene: TRBV7-9; clone size: once; D gene: -; J gene: TRBJ1-2
CDR3 DNA: TGCAGCGCCGACCTACGCAGGATTGGGGAGACCCAGTACTTC; CDR3 protein: CSADLRRIGETQYF; V gene: TRBV29-1; clone size: -; D gene: -; J gene: TRBJ2-5
CDR3 DNA: TGTGCCAGCAGCCCGAACAGGAACACTGGAGCTTTCTTT; CDR3 protein: CASSPNRNTGAFF; V gene: TRBV7-9; clone size: -; D gene: -; J gene: TRBJ1-1
CDR3 DNA: TGCGCCAGCAGCCAAGGAGGGGGCCCGAACACTGAAGCTTTCTTT; CDR3 protein: CASSQGGGPNTEAFF; V gene: TRBV4-3; clone size: -; D gene: TRBD1; J gene: TRBJ1-1
CDR3 DNA: TGTGCCAGTAGTATAAGCGGACTAAGAGATACGCAGTATTTT; CDR3 protein: CASSISGLRDTQYF; V gene: TRBV19; clone size: many; D gene: -; J gene: TRBJ2-3
CDR3 DNA: TGTGCCAGCAGCCACGGGGGTAGACTCCAAGAGACCCAGTACTTC; CDR3 protein: CASSHGGRLQETQYF; V gene: TRBV7-3; clone size: -; D gene: -; J gene: TRBJ2-5
CDR3 DNA: TGTGCCAGCAGCTTAGTACAGGGCTATAATTCACCCCTCCACTTT; CDR3 protein: CASSLVQGYNSPLHF; V gene: TRBV7-9; clone size: -; D gene: -; J gene: TRBJ1-6
CDR3 DNA: TGTGCCAGCAGCTTATCTCCAAAATACGAGCAGTACTTC; CDR3 protein: CASSLSPKYEQYF; V gene: TRBV7-9; clone size: many; D gene: -; J gene: TRBJ2-7
CDR3 DNA: TGTGCCAGCAGCTTTCGGGACAGGCAGACTAATCAGCCCCAGCATTTT; CDR3 protein: CASSFRDRQTNQPQHF; V gene: TRBV7-2; clone size: -; D gene: TRBD1; J gene: TRBJ1-5
CDR3 DNA: TGTGCCAGCAGCTTAGAGGGCAGTTTACTAAATACGCAGTATTTT; CDR3 protein: CASSLEGSLLNTQYF; V gene: TRBV7-2; clone size: -; D gene: -; J gene: TRBJ2-3
CDR3 DNA: TGTGCCAGCAGTTTGGGTCTAACTGAAGCTTTCTTT; CDR3 protein: CASSLGLTEAFF; V gene: TRBV27; clone size: -; D gene: -; J gene: TRBJ1-1
CDR3 DNA: TGTGCCAGCAGCGACGGACAGGGGTTCGACACCATATATTTT; CDR3 protein: CASSDGQGFDTIYF; V gene: TRBV2; clone size: many; D gene: TRBD1; J gene: TRBJ1-3
CDR3 DNA: TGTGCCAGCAGCCCCCGGGACAGGGTCTACGAGCAGTACTTC; CDR3 protein: CASSPRDRVYEQYF; V gene: TRBV9; clone size: -; D gene: TRBD1; J gene: TRBJ2-7
CDR3 DNA: TGCGCCAGCAGCCAGGGACTAGCGAGCTCCTACAATGAGCAGTTCTTC; CDR3 protein: CASSQGLASSYNEQFF; V gene: TRBV4-1; clone size: many; D gene: TRBD2; J gene: TRBJ2-1
CDR3 DNA: TGTGCCAGCAGGGTTGGCACTGAAGCTTTCTCCTACGAGCAGTACTTC; CDR3 protein: CASRVGTEAFSYEQYF; V gene: TRBV12-3/TRBV12-4; clone size: few; D gene: -; J gene: TRBJ2-7
CDR3 DNA: TGTGCCAGCAGCTCGCAAAGGACTAGCGGGGAGCTGTTTTTT; CDR3 protein: CASSSQRTSGELFF; V gene: TRBV7-2; clone size: -; D gene: TRBD2; J gene: TRBJ2-2
CDR3 DNA: TGTGCCACCAGTGATTTATTGAGGGAGCAGTTCTTC; CDR3 protein: CATSDLLREQFF; V gene: TRBV24-1; clone size: -; D gene: -; J gene: TRBJ2-1
CDR3 DNA: TGTGCCAGCAGCGCCGGGACAGGGACAAATTCACCCCTCCACTTT; CDR3 protein: CASSAGTGTNSPLHF; V gene: TRBV7-6; clone size: -; D gene: TRBD1; J gene: TRBJ1-6
CDR3 DNA: TGTGCCAGCAGTGTAATTAGTAGACACTTGAACACTGAAGCTTTCTTT; CDR3 protein: CASSVISRHLNTEAFF; V gene: TRBV6-4; clone size: few; D gene: -; J gene: TRBJ1-1
CDR3 DNA: TGTGCCTGGAGTTACAGGGCTGCGGATGGCTACACCTTC; CDR3 protein: CAWSYRAADGYTF; V gene: TRBV30; clone size: -; D gene: -; J gene: TRBJ1-2
CDR3 DNA: TGTGCCAGCAGCTTAAACCGGGGACGAGAAAAACTGTTCTTT; CDR3 protein: CASSLNRGREKLFF; V gene: TRBV11-2; clone size: -; D gene: -; J gene: TRBJ1-4
CDR3 DNA: TGTGCCAGCAGCGGCAGTGGGACAGGGGCCCACTTGGAGCAGTACTTC; CDR3 protein: CASSGSGTGAHLEQYF; V gene: TRBV7-9; clone size: -; D gene: TRBD1; J gene: TRBJ2-7
CDR3 DNA: TGTGCCAGCAGTTTTGGCACCTTAACTGAAGCTTTCTTT; CDR3 protein: CASSFGTLTEAFF; V gene: TRBV27; clone size: many; D gene: -; J gene: TRBJ1-1
CDR3 DNA: TGTGCCAGCAGTTACTCGGGCGGAACCGGGGAGCTGTTTTTT; CDR3 protein: CASSYSGGTGELFF; V gene: TRBV6-5; clone size: -; D gene: -; J gene: TRBJ2-2
CDR3 DNA: TGTGCCAGCAGCTCGACTAGCGGCACCGGGGAGCTGTTTTTT; CDR3 protein: CASSSTSGTGELFF; V gene: TRBV7-9; clone size: many; D gene: TRBD2; J gene: TRBJ2-2
CDR3 DNA: TGTGCCAGCAGTGAACAAACGGGCGGTAACGAGCAGTACTTC; CDR3 protein: CASSEQTGGNEQYF; V gene: TRBV6-6; clone size: few; D gene: -; J gene: TRBJ2-7
CDR3 DNA: TGTGCCAGCAGTGACCTAGGAGGGACCGAAGCTTTCTTT; CDR3 protein: CASSDLGGTEAFF; V gene: TRBV6-4; clone size: many; D gene: -; J gene: TRBJ1-1
CDR3 DNA: TGTGCCAGCAGTGACTGTCCCTTAGGGGCGGACTATGGCTACACCTTC; CDR3 protein: CASSDCPLGADYGYTF; V gene: TRBV5-5; clone size: -; D gene: -; J gene: TRBJ1-2
CDR3 DNA: TGTGCCAGCAGATCCTCCGGGGGCTGGAACACTGAAGCTTTCTTT; CDR3 protein: CASRSSGGWNTEAFF; V gene: TRBV7-8; clone size: many; D gene: -; J gene: TRBJ1-1
CDR3 DNA: TGTGCCAGCACTTCCGGGACTAGCGGCACAGATACGCAGTATTTT; CDR3 protein: CASTSGTSGTDTQYF; V gene: TRBV6-2/TRBV6-3; clone size: -; D gene: TRBD2; J gene: TRBJ2-3
CDR3 DNA: TGTGCCAGCAGCGTAGATGTCGGCTACACTGAAGCTTTCTTT; CDR3 protein: CASSVDVGYTEAFF; V gene: TRBV9; clone size: many; D gene: -; J gene: TRBJ1-1
CDR3 DNA: TGCGCCAGCAGCTTGGTCTCTGAGCCTTCCTACAATGAGCAGTTCTTC; CDR3 protein: CASSLVSEPSYNEQFF; V gene: TRBV5-1; clone size: -; D gene: -; J gene: TRBJ2-1
CDR3 DNA: TGCGCCAGCGGCAGGACTAGCGGGAGGGAGCAGTACTTC; CDR3 protein: CASGRTSGREQYF; V gene: TRBV10-1; clone size: -; D gene: TRBD2; J gene: TRBJ2-7
CDR3 DNA: TGCGCCAGCAGTCCCGGGACAGGGTCAGATACGCAGTATTTT; CDR3 protein: CASSPGTGSDTQYF; V gene: TRBV7-3; clone size: -; D gene: TRBD1; J gene: TRBJ2-3
CDR3 DNA: TGTGCCAGTACCGTGACAGGGAGCAATCAGCCCCAGCATTTT; CDR3 protein: CASTVTGSNQPQHF; V gene: TRBV19; clone size: few; D gene: TRBD1; J gene: TRBJ1-5
CDR3 DNA: TGCGCCAGCAGTGATGATATAGCGCACTACGAGCAGTGCTTC; CDR3 protein: CASSDDIAHYEQCF; V gene: TRBV10-1; clone size: -; D gene: -; J gene: TRBJ2-7